Below are 17 T cell receptor beta chains sequenced from a single sample in a study of shared clonotypes between healthy human individuals. The method was immunoSEQ multiplex PCR; TCRdb's version includes in-frame clones alone and lacks a portion of them. In the table there are over 850,000 clones, approximately 80% of which are singletons. The sample comprised memory CD4+ T cells from PBMCs. Subset noted: CD45RA-negative fraction. The receptors shown here come from a young man in good health. Some clones in this sample may be carry-over from other donors' samples.

The chain carries TRBV9 and TRBJ2-3; D is perhaps TRBD2 (5 bases). Germline loops: CDR1 SGDLS, CDR2 YYNGEE. V gave up 4 bases and J gave up 1 base, with 13 bases separating them. The CDR3 contains 15 residues. The CDR3 here is CASSSTVSGTDTQYF. The CDR3 DNA follows: TGTGCCAGCAGCTCCACCGTTAGCGGCACAGATACGCAGTATTTT.

This clone was picked up many times. The CDR3 DNA reads TGCGCCAGCAGCTTGGGACCATATTCACCCAGCCCTGGAAACACCATATATTTT. Its protein is CASSLGPYSPSPGNTIYF. V and J are TRBV5-1 and TRBJ1-3; no clear D gene. Germline V CDR1 and CDR2: SGHRS, YFSETQ. V was trimmed by 0 bases and J by 2 bases, leaving 18 bases between them. The CDR3 runs 18 residues.

This chain uses TRBV27 with TRBJ1-4; 7 positions match TRBD1. The V and J ends lost 6 bases and 2 bases, in that order; junction bases with no gene match: 12. Germline-derived CDR1 and CDR2 are MNHEY and SMNVEV (reference sequence). The CDR3 is made up of 17 amino acids. The CDR3 DNA follows: TGTGCCAGCAGACACAAAGGCCTACAGGGGACTAATGAAAAACTGTTTTTT. Translating gives CASRHKGLQGTNEKLFF.

The chain uses TRBV5-5 and TRBJ2-7; possibly TRBD2 for D (7 bases). This CDR3 region has 16 residues. Trimming took off 1 base at V and 10 bases at J, with 24 bases between the two ends. Germline V gene sequence: CDR1 SGHKS, CDR2 YYEKEE (reference sequence). The CDR3 nucleotides are TGTGCCAGCAGCTTGTTTGGTGCAGGGGCCTCGGGAGGACAGTACTTC. Its protein is CASSLFGAGASGGQYF.

In regard to this clone: Other DNA sequences from this sample encode an identical CDR3 as well. This chain links TRBV28 with TRBJ1-2; the D is unclear. Germline assignment: CDR1 MDHEN and CDR2 SYDVKM. The CDR3 is 13 residues long. Deletions cut 5 bases from V and 4 bases from J, with 11 bases between. The CDR3 nucleotides read TGTGCCAGCAGTCCCGGGAGGGCCTATGGCTACACCTTC. Translating it yields CASSPGRAYGYTF.

The gene calls are TRBV30 and TRBJ1-5; 10 bases agree with TRBD1. Germline lookup yields CDR1 GTSNPN and CDR2 SVGIG (reference sequence). The CDR3 totals 14 residues. V was pared by 3 bases and J by 6 bases, with 5 bases of the junction left unmatched. DNA of the CDR3: TGTGCCTGGAGGGGACAGGGGTTTGGTCAGCCCCAGCATTTT. Protein product: CAWRGQGFGQPQHF.

The V and J genes are TRBV5-5 and TRBJ2-1; D is unclear. Germline loops: CDR1 SGHKS, CDR2 YYEKEE (reference sequence). The CDR3 runs 16 residues. The ends were cut back, 3 bases at V and 0 bases at J, with 13 bases in the middle. The chain's CDR3 is CASSSRSRSSYNEQFF. CDR3 DNA: TGTGCCAGCAGCTCCAGATCTCGGAGCTCCTACAATGAGCAGTTCTTC.

DNA for the CDR3: TGCAGCGTTCTTCAGGGGAAAGGCACAGATACGCAGTATTTT. Its protein product is CSVLQGKGTDTQYF. The chain employs TRBV29-1 and TRBJ2-3, with D perhaps TRBD1 (6 bases). The V gene's germline CDR1 is SQVTM and CDR2 ANQGSEA. There are 14 residues in the CDR3. The ends were cut back, 5 bases at V and 1 base at J, with 13 bases in the middle.

The V and J genes are TRBV5-1 and TRBJ2-5; D is unresolved. Trimming shortened V by 7 bases and J by 2 bases, and 12 bases separated the two germline ends. This CDR3 spans 13 amino acids. In germline, CDR1 is SGHRS, CDR2 YFSETQ. Here the CDR3 DNA reads TGCGCCAGCGGCACGGGTGGGCAAGAGACCCAGTACTTC. Encoded protein: CASGTGGQETQYF.

The rearrangement links TRBV28 to TRBJ1-2; D ambiguous. This CDR3 is built from 13 residues. Between the trimmed V and J ends, which lost 5 bases and 4 bases, there was a span of 11 bases. Germline assignment: CDR1 MDHEN and CDR2 SYDVKM. This chain's CDR3 is CASSLQPIYGYTF. CDR3 bases: TGTGCCAGCAGTCTACAGCCAATCTATGGCTACACCTTC.

There are a few counts of this clone. The CDR3 is CASSIGTSGMRWEQFF. The CDR3 nucleotides read TGCGCCAGCAGCATAGGGACTAGCGGGATGAGGTGGGAGCAGTTCTTC. The rearrangement joins TRBV5-1 to TRBJ2-1; 13 bases agree with TRBD2. Germline CDR1 reads SGHRS; CDR2 reads YFSETQ. The CDR3 has 16 residues. With V trimmed by 4 bases and J by 10 bases, 11 bases remained unmatched.

The chain has TRBV6-6 and TRBJ1-5; D may be TRBD1 (5 bases). The CDR3 is made up of 15 amino acids. V lost 6 bases to trimming and J lost 7 bases, with 19 bases between them. Germline-derived CDR1 and CDR2 are MNHNY and SVGAGI (reference sequence). CDR3 sequence: CASRLGEGMIQPQHF. CDR3 nucleotide sequence: TGTGCCAGCAGACTCGGCGAGGGGATGATCCAGCCCCAGCATTTT.

This rearrangement joins TRBV2 to TRBJ2-1, with TRBD2 matching over 10 bases. Per germline, CDR1 SNHLY and CDR2 FYNNEI. V dropped 4 bases and J dropped 8; count of bases not matched to a gene: 5. CDR3 length equals 14 residues. The chain's CDR3 is CASSVGSGRHEQFF. CDR3 nucleotide sequence: TGTGCCAGCAGTGTTGGTAGCGGGAGGCATGAGCAGTTCTTC. The full variable domain, rest sourced from reference TRBV2 and TRBJ2-1, is EPEVTQTPSHQVTQMGQEVILRCVPISNHLYFYWYRQILGQKVEFLVSFYNNEISEKSEIFDDQFSVERPDGSNFTLKIRSTKLEDSAMYFCASSVGSGRHEQFFGPGTRLTVL.

J is TRBJ2-3 and V is TRBV2, with D possibly matching TRBD1 (5 bases). The CDR3 has 14 amino acids. Germline CDR1 is SNHLY and CDR2 is FYNNEI. V lost 8 bases and J 1 base, leaving 13 bases between the germline ends. CDR3 in DNA: TGTGCCAGCCTCGTCCAGGGCGGCACAGATACGCAGTATTTT. Its translation: CASLVQGGTDTQYF. The variable domain in full, completed from reference TRBV2 and TRBJ2-3, reads EPEVTQTPSHQVTQMGQEVILRCVPISNHLYFYWYRQILGQKVEFLVSFYNNEISEKSEIFDDQFSVERPDGSNFTLKIRSTKLEDSAMYFCASLVQGGTDTQYFGPGTRLTVL.

The chain couples TRBV7-2 to TRBJ2-7; perhaps TRBD2 as D (6 bases). Per germline, CDR1 SGHTA and CDR2 FQGNSA. The CDR3 is 15 residues long. V dropped 2 bases and J dropped 0 bases, with 11 bases sitting between them. The CDR3 DNA sequence: TGTGCCAGCAGCTTAAGAGGGACTGACTCCTACGAGCAGTACTTC. It encodes CASSLRGTDSYEQYF.

The chain couples TRBV28 to TRBJ2-7, with TRBD1 matching 8 bases. Germline V lookup: CDR1 MDHEN, CDR2 SYDVKM. The CDR3 spans 15 residues. V was pared by 7 bases and J by 3 bases, with 11 bases of the junction left unmatched. CDR3 amino acids: CASKGQGGTGYEQYF. The CDR3 nucleotides are TGTGCCAGCAAAGGACAGGGCGGAACCGGCTACGAGCAGTACTTC.

The chain employs TRBV6-6 and TRBJ2-2; perhaps TRBD1 as D (5 bases). The CDR3 is made up of 15 amino acids. Between the trimmed V and J ends, which lost 7 bases and 0 bases, there was a span of 12 bases. Germline values: CDR1 MNHNY, CDR2 SVGAGI (reference sequence). The CDR3 bases are TGTGCCAGCAAGGTGTACAGGACGAACACCGGGGAGCTGTTTTTT. This sequence encodes CASKVYRTNTGELFF.